These T cell receptor beta chains were read from a single sample in a study of shared clonotypes between healthy human individuals. Some clones are missing from TCRdb's copy, which holds only in-frame ones; the method was immunoSEQ multiplex PCR. The profile shows 550,000 to 700,000 clones, 60% to 75% of them singletons. Source material: memory CD4+ T cells sorted from blood. These receptor sequences come from a woman in her thirties in good health. Each CDR3 is given with its conserved first and last residue. The D gene is left open where the match is weak. The listing skips clone size in some rows; elsewhere it reads once, few, many or a size class.

CDR3 protein,CDR3 DNA,J gene,V gene,D gene,clone size
CALAGGSRETQYF,TGTGCCCTTGCAGGGGGTTCGCGAGAGACCCAGTACTTC,TRBJ2-5,TRBV7-2,TRBD1,.
CASSFDYWSGYTF,TGCGCCAGCAGCTTCGACTATTGGAGCGGCTACACCTTC,TRBJ1-2,TRBV5-1,.,.
CASSRDITRLEQYF,TGTGCCAGTAGTCGGGACATCACTCGCCTCGAGCAGTACTTC,TRBJ2-7,TRBV19,.,.
CASIPGREYNYGYTF,TGTGCCAGTATCCCCGGAAGGGAGTATAACTATGGCTACACCTTC,TRBJ1-2,TRBV19,.,few
CASTGQGSEMHYGYTF,TGTGCCAGTACGGGACAGGGGTCCGAGATGCACTATGGCTACACCTTC,TRBJ1-2,TRBV19,TRBD1,few
CASRPGGAAGSTDTQYF,TGTGCCAGCAGGCCAGGGGGCGCGGCGGGGAGCACAGATACGCAGTATTTT,TRBJ2-3,TRBV5-4,TRBD1,.
CATSPIIGRLGSYEQYF,TGTGCCACCAGTCCTATTATCGGACGGCTTGGGTCCTACGAGCAGTACTTC,TRBJ2-7,TRBV15,.,.
CASSLLGPSNQPQHF,TGTGCCAGCAGTTTGCTAGGCCCGAGCAATCAGCCCCAGCATTTT,TRBJ1-5,TRBV28,.,.
CASSLNQGANYGYTF,TGTGCCAGCAGCTTGAATCAGGGGGCTAACTATGGCTACACCTTC,TRBJ1-2,TRBV11-2,TRBD1,.
CASRQLGGDRDRNEQFF,TGCGCCAGCAGGCAGCTGGGAGGGGACAGGGATCGCAATGAGCAGTTCTTC,TRBJ2-1,TRBV5-1,TRBD1,.
CASTTMFPGELFF,TGTGCCAGCACTACCATGTTCCCCGGGGAGCTGTTTTTT,TRBJ2-2,TRBV11-3,.,.
CASDPSSGSITGELFF,TGTGCCAGCGACCCCTCTAGCGGGAGCATCACCGGGGAGCTGTTTTTT,TRBJ2-2,TRBV7-9,TRBD2,.
CASSLGRWGGYRGYTF,TGCGCCAGCAGCTTGGGTCGTTGGGGAGGATATCGTGGCTACACCTTC,TRBJ1-2,TRBV5-1,.,.
CATEDSHSNQPQHF,TGTGCCACCGAGGACAGCCATAGCAATCAGCCCCAGCATTTT,TRBJ1-5,TRBV10-3,.,.
CASSIDAGTNEKLFF,TGTGCCAGTAGTATAGACGCGGGAACTAATGAAAAACTGTTTTTT,TRBJ1-4,TRBV19,.,.
CASSLVSATNEKLFF,TGTGCCAGCAGTTTAGTCAGTGCAACTAATGAAAAACTGTTTTTT,TRBJ1-4,TRBV28,.,.
CASSEPGRIAYEQYF,TGTGCCAGCAGCGAGCCCGGCCGGATTGCTTACGAGCAGTACTTC,TRBJ2-7,TRBV2,.,.
CSVEVQASNEQFF,TGCAGCGTTGAAGTCCAAGCGAGCAATGAGCAGTTCTTC,TRBJ2-1,TRBV29-1,.,.
CASSRDLERQYF,TGTGCCAGCAGTCGGGACCTCGAAAGGCAGTACTTC,TRBJ2-7,TRBV6-6,.,.
CASSVGLAPTDTQYF,TGTGCCAGCAGCGTGGGACTAGCGCCCACAGATACGCAGTATTTT,TRBJ2-3,TRBV7-8,TRBD2,.